This T cell receptor beta chain was captured by sequencing in a study of CD8+ T cells in alopecia areata. The overall study: The study gave treated patients oral tofacitinib at 5 to 10 mg twice daily.

The study, taken as a whole, reports: Many expanded lesional clones persisted in scalp and blood during tofacitinib.

The CDR3 is 14 amino acids. CDR1 is SGDLS, CDR2 YYNGEE, per germline. The germline V and J ends were trimmed by 0 bases and 1 base, with 7 bases remaining between them. Remarks on this clone: Its antigen is as yet unknown.

Noted treatment: oral pan-JAK inhibitor, 5-10 mg twice daily. RNA was isolated and reverse transcribed to cDNA, the sequencing template. Using immunoSEQ multiplex PCR, the repertoire was profiled, and TCRdb retains in-frame clones only, with some absent. In the table there are some 150,000 clones, around 86% of which are singletons. The chain joins TRBV9 to TRBJ2-5, with D possibly matching TRBD1 (5 bases). The sample here was CD8+ T cells sorted from blood, taken at week 4, from a patient treated with tofacitinib. The receptor's source is a human donor with alopecia areata. The CDR3 sequence: CASSVGTLQETQYF. The CDR3 DNA reads TGTGCCAGCAGCGTAGGGACACTCCAAGAGACCCAGTACTTC.